This T cell receptor (beta chain) was sequenced in a study of vaccination and CD4 T cells after COVID-19 (dated by TCRdb to 2022 to 2024). Study-wide context: In the convalescent cohort there were six males and four females, among whom were two Hispanic individuals, seven Caucasians, two Asians and one multiracial person. Participants got two doses of the Pfizer-BioNTech BNT162b2 vaccine (n=8) or two doses of the Moderna mRNA-1273 vaccine (n=2). Post-COVID blood samples from convalescent patients were collected a median of roughly 100 days after diagnosis, with a range of 35 to 161 days. Post-vaccine blood samples were obtained a median of about 70 days after the second vaccine dose, with a range of roughly 12 to 250 days. The cultures were stimulated with overlapping spike peptide pools from SARS-CoV-2 and from the common cold coronaviruses HCoV-NL63, HCoV-OC43 and HCoV-229E. Control cultures received a CEFX viral epitope pool as the positive control, an HIV-1 Nef peptide pool as the negative control, or no peptide. The spike-specific CD4+ TCR repertoire was compared before and after mRNA vaccination in 10 to 11 COVID-19 convalescent patients and a handful of infection-naive healthy vaccine recipients. Memory CD4+ T cell crossreactivity between SARS-CoV-2 and common cold coronavirus spike proteins was assessed at the TCR clonotype level in an earlier paper using these donors.

CDR1 and CDR2, looked up from the germline V gene, are KGHDR and SFDVKD. From the cysteine through the phenylalanine, the CDR3 covers 13 amino acids. Left in the record is the CDR3 DNA by itself, 39 bases read in frame from the first base. The junction shows trimming of 4 bases on V and 5 bases on J, plus 10 bases between the germline ends. According to the study, the label for this sample's treatment or condition signals: 10-day PBMC culture with coronavirus spike peptide pools or control peptides (ViraFEST assay). CD4+ T cells from unexposed donors were collected before the COVID-19 pandemic (2011-2018). The ViraFEST assay was used in the study, in which antigen-specific T cells were expanded with peptide pools and expanded clonotypes were subsequently identified by TCR sequencing. PBMCs were cultured at fewer than 2.5 million per well in IMDM supplemented with approximately 4.7% human AB serum and approximately 10 IU/ml IL-2, with approximately 9.5 ug/ml peptide pools added. On days 3 and 7, half of the culture medium was replaced with fresh IL-2-containing medium. After about nine days of culture, CD4+ T cells were isolated by negative selection with the EasySep CD4+ T cell isolation kit. As far as cell numbers permitted, CD4+ T cells from unexposed donors were tested for reactivity against SARS-CoV-2 S and N as well as four spike pools from common cold coronaviruses. Ficoll-Paque Plus gradient centrifugation was used to isolate PBMCs from whole blood, and the isolated PBMCs were then either used fresh or cryopreserved at -140C. In general, triplicate wells were set up for every culture condition. Leukapheresis product for the unexposed donors was purchased commercially.

The method behind the library was PCR. DNA from cultured CD4+ T cells underwent TCR sequencing with the Oncomine TCR Beta short-read assay at the Johns Hopkins FTIC core. The QIAamp micro DNA kit was used to extract genomic DNA from the cultured CD4+ T cells. Oncomine TCR Beta libraries from cultured CD4+ T cells were pooled with unique dual indexes and sequenced on an Illumina iSeq 100. In the paper's pipeline: Non-productive sequences were filtered out, and CDR3s that did not start with C, did not end with F or W, or were shorter than 7 amino acids were discarded. The MANAFEST web application identified antigen-specific clonotypes by comparing peptide-stimulated wells against reference wells and other culture wells. For a clone to be called positive, the clone needed an FDR below 0.05, an odds ratio above 5, and a productive frequency above 0.1% in at least two of three replicate wells. A clonotype was classed as cross-reactive if the clonotype showed significant expansion both in SARS-CoV-2 spike wells and in at least one common cold coronavirus spike condition. Levenshtein distances (stringdist) and unrooted phylogenetic trees (ape) in R version 3.6.1 were used to assess CDR3 homology. TCRdb applied fastp at Q25 and MiXCR to the public reads, then kept only in-frame beta chains. Merged by CDR3 protein, the rows form single entries marked with the most common genes and DNA. The V and J calls and clone size come from TCRdb's table, not from the authors' own analysis. This sample holds 10,000 or so distinct CDR3 sequences; roughly a third were observed only once. The top ten hold approximately 15% of the sample.

Study-wide findings and limitations: The median number of SARS-CoV-2-reactive clonotypes rose from approximately 20 after infection to some 37 after vaccination, but the change was not significant. The study included relatively few convalescent patients and did not analyze early timepoints after natural infection. Nearly all vaccine-specific clones in convalescent patients (304 of 307) were mono-reactive for SARS-CoV-2 spike rather than cross-reactive with common cold coronaviruses. In convalescent patients, a median approximately 83% of post-vaccine SARS-CoV-2-reactive clones were detected only after vaccination, and vaccine-specific priming was suggested by this finding.

This clonotype was recorded a few times. Its antigen specificity is not known. Qualities for individual bases were not recorded, and no much larger clone is one base off. The source material was CD4+ T cells from blood, cultured in vitro. The sequence was collected from a human donor in good health. The chain couples TRBV24-1 to TRBJ2-5, with a tentative D gene TRBD1 over 5 matching bases. The CDR3 has the sequence CATSDPGSETQYF. The DNA sequence is given as TGTGCCACCAGTGACCCAGGGTCGGAGACCCAGTACTTC.